The 18 T cell receptor beta chains reported below all come from one sample, sequenced in a study of blood T cell repertoires in COVID-19. Profiled with immunoSEQ multiplex PCR; TCRdb holds only in-frame clones, not every one. The data contain a few hundred thousand clones, about 85% of them singletons. Sequencing was done on a sample of peripheral blood. The source of these receptors is a human donor with COVID-19, enrolled during active disease. The donor label of this sample is uncertain.

The V call is TRBV6-6, the J call TRBJ1-1; 8 bases align to TRBD1. CDR1 is MNHNY, CDR2 SVGAGI, per germline (reference sequence). The J segment lost 1 base and the V segment lost 11 bases, leaving 9 bases of the junction unmatched. This CDR3 contains 14 residues. CDR3 protein: CAGRQGYGNTEAFF. The CDR3 region has the DNA TGTGCCGGACGACAGGGGTACGGGAACACTGAAGCTTTCTTT.

This chain connects TRBV7-8 to TRBJ1-5; perhaps TRBD1 as D (6 bases). The CDR3 covers 15 residues. Trimming stripped 0 bases from V and 4 bases from J, with 10 bases between. CDR1 is SGHVS, CDR2 FQNEAQ, per germline. CDR3 DNA sequence: TGTGCCAGCAGCTTAGCGGGGCAGGGGAATCAGCCCCAGCATTTT. Residues: CASSLAGQGNQPQHF.

The CDR3 DNA is TGCAGCGTTGTTGCTTCCCAGGGCACAGATACGCAGTATTTT. Translated: CSVVASQGTDTQYF. V is TRBV29-1 and J is TRBJ2-3, with D uncertain. The germline CDR1 and CDR2 sequences are SQVTM and ANQGSEA. Trimming took off 4 bases at V and 1 base at J, with 12 bases between the two ends. The CDR3 sequence is 14 residues long.

The chain has TRBV6-5 and TRBJ2-7; 8 positions agree with TRBD1. The CDR3 length is 12 residues. The germline V gene encodes CDR1 MNHEY and CDR2 SVGAGI. The DNA of the CDR3 is TGTGCGACAGGGGAGCCATCCTACGAGCAGTACTTC. Encoded protein: CATGEPSYEQYF.

The V gene is TRBV11-3, the J gene TRBJ1-6, with D possibly matching TRBD1 (6 bases). CDR3 length equals 14 residues. The V gene's germline CDR1 is SGHNT and CDR2 YENEEA. Trimming shortened V by 4 bases and J by 5 bases, and 9 bases separated the two germline ends. Here the CDR3 DNA reads TGTGCCAGCAGCTCGGGACAAGATAATTCACCCCTCCACTTT. Its protein product is CASSSGQDNSPLHF.

The chain carries TRBV7-9 and TRBJ2-1; D possibly corresponds to TRBD2 (6 bases). The CDR3 is 14 residues long. The germline V and J ends were trimmed by 5 bases and 6 bases, with 14 bases remaining between them. Per germline, CDR1 SEHNR and CDR2 FQNEAQ (reference sequence). The CDR3 sequence is CASSPDTSFNEQFF. The CDR3 DNA sequence: TGTGCCAGCAGCCCGGACACTAGCTTCAATGAGCAGTTCTTC.

The chain recombines TRBV13 with TRBJ1-1; 8 bases line up with TRBD1. The CDR3 consists of 13 residues. Per germline, CDR1 PRHDT and CDR2 FYEKMQ (reference sequence). V trimming: 5 bases; J trimming: 5 bases; junction bases outside the gene matches: 4. CDR3 residues: CASSGQGRTEAFF. The CDR3 bases are TGTGCCAGCAGCGGACAGGGCCGGACTGAAGCTTTCTTT.

The chain recombines TRBV7-2 with TRBJ1-4; D is ambiguous. Germline CDR1 and CDR2: SGHTA and FQGNSA. V was clipped by 4 bases and J by 7 bases, with 10 bases between them. The CDR3 runs 13 residues. This CDR3 reads CASSYEPPEKLFF. DNA of the CDR3: TGTGCCAGCAGCTACGAGCCCCCTGAAAAACTGTTTTTT.

In its sample, this clone was seen once. The V and J genes are TRBV27 and TRBJ2-1; 13 bases line up with TRBD2. The CDR3 contains 14 residues. Germline trimming cut 8 bases from V and 9 bases from J; bases unmatched to any gene: 7. The germline V gene has CDR1 MNHEY and CDR2 SMNVEV (reference sequence). CDR3 sequence (DNA): TGTGCCAGCCTGGGACTAGCGGGAATGGGTGAGCAGTTCTTC. It translates to CASLGLAGMGEQFF.

The V and J genes are TRBV2 and TRBJ1-2, with 10 bases lining up with TRBD1. The CDR3 loop spans 14 amino acids. The V gene's germline CDR1 is SNHLY and CDR2 FYNNEI. Germline trimming cut 3 bases from V and 4 bases from J; bases unmatched to any gene: 2. This CDR3 is CASSEGQGTYGYTF. DNA of the CDR3: TGTGCCAGCAGTGAGGGACAGGGGACCTATGGCTACACCTTC.

V usage is TRBV2 and J usage is TRBJ1-1; 10 positions agree with TRBD1. V shed 3 bases, J shed 4 bases, and the junction held 5 bases outside the gene matches. The CDR3 consists of 15 residues. Germline V gene data show CDR1 as SNHLY and CDR2 as FYNNEI. The CDR3, as DNA: TGTGCCAGCAGTGAGGAGGGACAGGGGATCACTGAAGCTTTCTTT. This translates into CASSEEGQGITEAFF.

The chain uses TRBV7-9 and TRBJ2-2; perhaps TRBD1 as D (5 bases). V shed 2 bases and J shed 8 bases, with 15 bases lying between them. The germline V gene encodes CDR1 SEHNR and CDR2 FQNEAQ (reference sequence). The CDR3 runs to 15 residues. The CDR3 is CASSLIVGRSGELFF. The CDR3 DNA is TGTGCCAGCAGCTTAATCGTGGGGCGGTCAGGGGAGCTGTTTTTT.

This clone occurred once. The gene calls are TRBV28 and TRBJ1-1; D ambiguous. Germline-derived CDR1 and CDR2 are MDHEN and SYDVKM. The CDR3 contains 17 residues. Deletions cut 6 bases from V and 8 bases from J, with 28 bases between. For the CDR3, the DNA is TGTGCCAGCAGCCTTCAACGCGTGGACTCCTCCTCTGGGGAAGCTTTCTTT. It codes for CASSLQRVDSSSGEAFF.

The genes are TRBV6-5 and TRBJ2-7; TRBD1 matches at 7 bases. The V segment lost 7 bases and the J segment 3 bases; nucleotides outside the gene matches: 9. Germline CDR1 is MNHEY and CDR2 is SVGAGI. The CDR3 is 14 amino acids. The CDR3 coding sequence is TGTGCCAGCACCCCGACAGGGCCCATCTACGAGCAGTACTTC. This gives the protein CASTPTGPIYEQYF.

The chain recombines TRBV7-2 with TRBJ1-5, with unresolved D. Trimming cost V 3 bases and J 0 bases, with 9 bases left between them. From germline, CDR1 is SGHTA and CDR2 FQGNSA. The CDR3 is 15 residues long. The CDR3 DNA follows: TGTGCCAGCAGCTTTACCCACTATAGCAATCAGCCCCAGCATTTT. Its translation is CASSFTHYSNQPQHF.

The V and J genes are TRBV2 and TRBJ1-5, with 7 bases fitting TRBD1. Germline CDR1 SNHLY, CDR2 FYNNEI. With V trimmed by 5 bases and J by 2 bases, 6 bases remained unmatched. The CDR3 covers 15 residues. CDR3 sequence (DNA): TGTGCCAGCAGTCGCGACAGGGTTGGCAATCAGCCCCAGCATTTT. This sequence encodes CASSRDRVGNQPQHF.

The V call is TRBV30, the J call TRBJ2-7; 8 bases are shared with TRBD1. Germline trimming cut 2 bases from V and 5 bases from J; bases unmatched to any gene: 11. Germline lookup yields CDR1 GTSNPN and CDR2 SVGIG (reference sequence). The CDR3 contains 15 residues. CDR3 coding DNA: TGTGCCTGGAGTAACCACGGACAGGGAAGGAACGAGCAGTACTTC. Translating gives CAWSNHGQGRNEQYF.

This chain joins TRBV7-9 and TRBJ2-1; 10 nucleotides agree with TRBD1. Germline V lookup: CDR1 SEHNR, CDR2 FQNEAQ (reference sequence). The CDR3 is made up of 15 amino acids. The V gene end was trimmed by 4 bases and the J gene end by 9 bases; junction bases not matched to a gene: 9. The CDR3 nucleotides read TGTGCCAGCAGCTCCTCGGGACAGGGGCTGGGTGAGCAGTTCTTC. Its translation: CASSSSGQGLGEQFF.